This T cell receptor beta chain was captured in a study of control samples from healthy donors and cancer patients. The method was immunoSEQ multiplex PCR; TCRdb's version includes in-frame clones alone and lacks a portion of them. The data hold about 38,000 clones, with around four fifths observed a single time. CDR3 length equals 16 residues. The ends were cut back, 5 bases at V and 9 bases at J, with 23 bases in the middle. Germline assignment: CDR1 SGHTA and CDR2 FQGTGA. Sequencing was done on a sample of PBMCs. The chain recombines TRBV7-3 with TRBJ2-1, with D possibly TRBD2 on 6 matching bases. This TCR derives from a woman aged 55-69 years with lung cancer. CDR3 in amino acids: CASSPPLGNPGGEQFF. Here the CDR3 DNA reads TGTGCCAGCAGCCCGCCATTAGGGAATCCCGGGGGTGAGCAGTTCTTC.